These 14 T cell receptor beta chains share one sample of origin, sequenced in a study of response to subunit inactivated influenza vaccine. TCRdb re-called the RT-PCR reads through MiXCR, storing one row per CDR3 protein. The data contain more than 200,000 distinct CDR3 sequences, approximately 12% of them singletons. The source was non-naive T cells sorted from PBMCs, collected 14 days before vaccination. Receptors originate from a middle-aged man who received an inactivated influenza vaccine.

This clonotype came up a few times. This chain uses TRBV23-1 with TRBJ2-7, with a tentative D call TRBD1 (6 bases). TRBV23-1 is an open reading frame whose function is uncertain. The CDR3 extends over 17 amino acids. V was cut by 2 bases and J by 6 bases, with 23 bases left in between. The CDR3 loop reads CASSQGNGTRSGTEQYF. The CDR3 nucleotides are TGCGCCAGCAGTCAAGGTAACGGGACACGTTCAGGCACCGAGCAGTACTTC.

V and J are TRBV20-1 and TRBJ2-3; 9 nucleotides line up with TRBD2. This CDR3 has 17 amino acids. CDR1 is DFQATT, CDR2 SNEGSKA, per germline (reference sequence). J was trimmed by 5 bases and V by 6 bases; bases with no gene match: 18. The CDR3: CSAFSLAGRGGIDTQYF. The CDR3 bases are TGCAGTGCCTTCTCGCTAGCGGGGAGGGGGGGAATAGATACGCAGTATTTT.

This clonotype was observed at least ten times. The CDR3 sequence: CASSRGGSSYNEQFF. As DNA, the CDR3 is TGCGCCAGCAGTCGGGGGGGAAGCTCCTACAATGAGCAGTTCTTC. The chain links TRBV5-1 to TRBJ2-1; 8 positions agree with TRBD2. V dropped 5 bases and J dropped 0; count of bases not matched to a gene: 4. The CDR3 is 15 residues long. CDR1 is SGHRS, CDR2 YFSETQ, per germline.

The chain employs TRBV12-3 or TRBV12-4 and TRBJ1-3; D call uncertain. CDR3 length: 14 amino acids. V gave up 6 bases and J gave up 0 bases, with 9 bases separating them. CDR3 protein: CASRRRLSGNTIYF. DNA for the CDR3: TGTGCCAGCAGGCGGCGGCTCTCTGGAAACACCATATATTTT.

This chain connects TRBV19 to TRBJ2-1; TRBD2 matches 10 bases. V was clipped by 6 bases and J by 9 bases; unmatched bases: 8. The CDR3 contains 14 residues. Germline CDR1 and CDR2: LNHDA and SQIVND (reference sequence). The CDR3 reads CASRPLAGAFEQFF. The CDR3 coding sequence is TGTGCCAGTAGGCCCCTAGCGGGAGCTTTTGAGCAGTTCTTC.

The genes are TRBV5-8 and TRBJ2-4; D perhaps matches TRBD1 (8 bases). Trimming shortened V by 4 bases and J by 5 bases, and 13 bases separated the two germline ends. Germline assignment: CDR1 SGHTS and CDR2 YDEGEE. The CDR3 contains 14 residues. The CDR3 DNA reads TGTGCCAGCAGCCTACAGGGGGGGGAAAACATTCAGTACTTC. This translates into CASSLQGGENIQYF.

There are many counts of this clonotype. The chain employs TRBV12-3 or TRBV12-4 and TRBJ2-2; unclear D gene. The CDR3 covers 13 residues. The germline V and J ends were trimmed by 5 bases and 7 bases, with 11 bases remaining between them. The CDR3, as DNA: TGTGCCAGCAGTCCCCGGACGAGCGGGGAGCTGTTTTTT. Translation: CASSPRTSGELFF.

A few counts support this clonotype. The rearrangement links TRBV27 to TRBJ1-2; TRBD1 might be the D (5 bases). The CDR3 contains 14 residues. Between the trimmed V and J ends, which lost 1 base and 2 bases, there was a span of 8 bases. Germline V gene sequence: CDR1 MNHEY, CDR2 SMNVEV (reference sequence). The CDR3: CASSLYGGNYGYTF. The CDR3 nucleotides read TGTGCCAGCAGTTTATATGGGGGAAACTATGGCTACACCTTC.

The genes are TRBV27 and TRBJ1-2; a weak D match, TRBD1 (5 bases). The CDR3 runs to 14 residues. The germline V gene encodes CDR1 MNHEY and CDR2 SMNVEV (reference sequence). Trimming removed 2 bases at V and 7 bases at J, with 14 bases between. CDR3 amino acids: CASSLRGGRFGYTF. DNA of the CDR3: TGTGCCAGCAGTTTACGGGGGGGGAGGTTTGGCTACACCTTC.

This chain connects TRBV3-1 to TRBJ1-4; 7 nucleotides align to TRBD1. The J segment lost 8 bases and the V segment lost 4 bases, leaving 13 bases of the junction unmatched. Germline lookup yields CDR1 LGHDT and CDR2 YNNKEL (reference sequence). The CDR3 has 16 amino acids. The CDR3 loop is CASSLRIGQDVEKLFF. The CDR3 region has the DNA TGTGCCAGCAGCCTCAGAATCGGACAGGATGTAGAAAAACTGTTTTTT. Using reference TRBV3-1 and TRBJ1-4 for the parts outside the CDR3, the full variable domain is DTAVSQTPKYLVTQMGNDKSIKCEQNLGHDTMYWYKQDSKKFLKIMFSYNNKELIINETVPNRFSPKSPDKAHLNLHINSLELGDSAVYFCASSLRIGQDVEKLFFGSGTQLSVL.

Ten or more counts support this clonotype. V usage is TRBV11-1 and J usage is TRBJ2-3, with 8 bases identical to TRBD2. Germline V gene data show CDR1 as SGHAT and CDR2 as FQDESV (reference sequence). This CDR3 contains 14 residues. J gave up 6 bases and V 4 bases, and 6 bases lay outside the gene matches. For the CDR3, the DNA is TGTGCCAGCAGCTCAGGAGCGGGGGCGGATACGCAGTATTTT. Translation: CASSSGAGADTQYF.

The sample holds a few counts of this clonotype. The rearrangement uses TRBV4-2 and TRBJ2-5; 12 bases are a match to TRBD2. From germline, CDR1 is LGHNA and CDR2 YNFKEQ. Germline trimming cut 0 bases from V and 6 bases from J; bases unmatched to any gene: 5. The length of the CDR3 is 16 residues. CDR3 residues: CASSQDVLAGGQTQYF. The CDR3 DNA is TGTGCCAGCAGCCAAGATGTTCTAGCGGGAGGGCAGACCCAGTACTTC.

This clonotype was observed a handful of times. This chain joins TRBV2 and TRBJ2-2; TRBD2 matches at 8 bases. With V trimmed by 8 bases and J by 6 bases, 8 bases remained unmatched. CDR3 length: 14 residues. CDR1 and CDR2 from the germline V gene are SNHLY and FYNNEI. CDR3 nucleotides: TGTGCCAGCCGCACCGGGACTAGGGCCGGGGAGCTGTTTTTT. As protein: CASRTGTRAGELFF.

This clonotype was counted only a few times. The rearrangement joins TRBV7-2 to TRBJ2-5; 8 bases align to TRBD2. Trimming took 5 bases from V and 4 from J; bases not matched to a gene: 9. CDR1 is SGHTA, CDR2 FQGNSA, per germline. The CDR3 contains 15 residues. The DNA of the CDR3 is TGTGCCAGCAGCCTCGGGAGGGAGGCGTCAGAGACCCAGTACTTC. Its protein product is CASSLGREASETQYF.